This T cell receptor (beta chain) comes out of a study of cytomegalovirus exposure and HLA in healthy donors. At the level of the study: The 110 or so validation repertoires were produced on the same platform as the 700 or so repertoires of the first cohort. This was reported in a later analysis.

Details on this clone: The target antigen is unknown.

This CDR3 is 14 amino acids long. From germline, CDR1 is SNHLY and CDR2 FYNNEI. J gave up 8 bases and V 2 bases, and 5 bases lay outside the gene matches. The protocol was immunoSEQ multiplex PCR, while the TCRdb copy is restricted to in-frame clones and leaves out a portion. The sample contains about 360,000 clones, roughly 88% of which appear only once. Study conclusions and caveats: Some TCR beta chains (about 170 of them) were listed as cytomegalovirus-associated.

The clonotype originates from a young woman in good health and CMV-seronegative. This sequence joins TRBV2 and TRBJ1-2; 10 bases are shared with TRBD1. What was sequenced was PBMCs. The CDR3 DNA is TGTGCCAGCAGTGAAAGTGACAGGGGGCAAGGCTACACCTTC. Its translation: CASSESDRGQGYTF.